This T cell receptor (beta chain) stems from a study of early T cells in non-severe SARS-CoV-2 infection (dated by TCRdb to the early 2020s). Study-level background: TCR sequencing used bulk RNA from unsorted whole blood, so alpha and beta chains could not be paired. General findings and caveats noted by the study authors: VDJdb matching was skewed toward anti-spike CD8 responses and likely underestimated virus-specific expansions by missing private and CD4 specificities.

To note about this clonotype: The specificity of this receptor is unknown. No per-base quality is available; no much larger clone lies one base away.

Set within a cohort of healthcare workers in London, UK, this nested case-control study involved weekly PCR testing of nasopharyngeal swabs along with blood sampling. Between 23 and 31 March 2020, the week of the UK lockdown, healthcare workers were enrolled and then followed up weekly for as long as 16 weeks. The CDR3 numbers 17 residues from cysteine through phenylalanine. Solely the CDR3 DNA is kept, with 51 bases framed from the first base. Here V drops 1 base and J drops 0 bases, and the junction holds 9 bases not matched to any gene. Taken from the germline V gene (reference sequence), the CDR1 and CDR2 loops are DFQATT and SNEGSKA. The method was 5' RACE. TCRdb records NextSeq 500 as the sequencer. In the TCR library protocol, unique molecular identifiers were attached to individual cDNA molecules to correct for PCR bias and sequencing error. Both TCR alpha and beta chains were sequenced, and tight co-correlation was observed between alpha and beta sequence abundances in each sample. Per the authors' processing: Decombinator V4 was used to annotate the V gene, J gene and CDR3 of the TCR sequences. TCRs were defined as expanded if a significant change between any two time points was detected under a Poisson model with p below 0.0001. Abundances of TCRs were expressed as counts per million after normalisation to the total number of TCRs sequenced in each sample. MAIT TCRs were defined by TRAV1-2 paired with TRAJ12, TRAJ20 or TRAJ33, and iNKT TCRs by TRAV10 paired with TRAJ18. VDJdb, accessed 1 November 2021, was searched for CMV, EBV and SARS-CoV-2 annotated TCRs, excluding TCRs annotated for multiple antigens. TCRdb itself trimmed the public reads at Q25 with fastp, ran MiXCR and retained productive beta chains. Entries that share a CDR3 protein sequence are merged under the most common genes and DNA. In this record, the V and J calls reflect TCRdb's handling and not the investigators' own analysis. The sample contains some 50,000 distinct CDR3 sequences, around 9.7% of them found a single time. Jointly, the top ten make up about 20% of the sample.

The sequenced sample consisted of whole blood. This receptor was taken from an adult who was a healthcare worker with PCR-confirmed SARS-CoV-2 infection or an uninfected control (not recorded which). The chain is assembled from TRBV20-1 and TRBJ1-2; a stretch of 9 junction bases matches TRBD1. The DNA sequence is TGCAGTGCTAGAGCTCCCCGGACAGGGGCGGCTAACTATGGCTACACCTTC. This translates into CSARAPRTGAANYGYTF.